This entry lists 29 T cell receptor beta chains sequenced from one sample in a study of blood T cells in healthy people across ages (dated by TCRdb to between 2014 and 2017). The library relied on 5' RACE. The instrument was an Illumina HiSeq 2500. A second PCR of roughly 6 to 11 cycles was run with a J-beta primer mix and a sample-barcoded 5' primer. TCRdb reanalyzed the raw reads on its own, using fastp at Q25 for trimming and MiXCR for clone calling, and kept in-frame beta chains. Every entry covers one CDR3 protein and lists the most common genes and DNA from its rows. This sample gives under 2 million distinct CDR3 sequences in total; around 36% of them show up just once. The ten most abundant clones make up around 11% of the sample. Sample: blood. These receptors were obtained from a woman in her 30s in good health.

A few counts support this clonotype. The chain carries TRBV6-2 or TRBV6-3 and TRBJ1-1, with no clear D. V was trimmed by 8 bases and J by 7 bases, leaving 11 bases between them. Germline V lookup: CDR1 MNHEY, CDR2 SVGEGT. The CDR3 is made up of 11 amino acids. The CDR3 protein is CASGVGDEAFF. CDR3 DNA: TGTGCCAGCGGGGTTGGTGATGAAGCTTTCTTT.

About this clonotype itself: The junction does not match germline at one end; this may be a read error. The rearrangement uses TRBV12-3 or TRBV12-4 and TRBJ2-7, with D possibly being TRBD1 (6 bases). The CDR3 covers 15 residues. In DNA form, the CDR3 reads TGTGCCGGCAGTATATCCCGGGACAAAACCTACGAGCAGTACTTC. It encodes CAGSISRDKTYEQYF.

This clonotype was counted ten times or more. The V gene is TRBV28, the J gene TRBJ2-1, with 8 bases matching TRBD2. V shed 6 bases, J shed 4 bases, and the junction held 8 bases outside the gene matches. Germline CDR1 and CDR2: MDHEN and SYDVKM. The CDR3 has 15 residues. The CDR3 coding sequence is TGTGCCAGCAGGCTGAGCGGGAGTTCTTACAATGAGCAGTTCTTC. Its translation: CASRLSGSSYNEQFF. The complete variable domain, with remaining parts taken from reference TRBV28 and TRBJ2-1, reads DVKVTQSSRYLVKRTGEKVFLECVQDMDHENMFWYRQDPGLGLRLIYFSYDVKMKEKGDIPEGYSVSREKKERFSLILESASTNQTSMYLCASRLSGSSYNEQFFGPGTRLTVL.

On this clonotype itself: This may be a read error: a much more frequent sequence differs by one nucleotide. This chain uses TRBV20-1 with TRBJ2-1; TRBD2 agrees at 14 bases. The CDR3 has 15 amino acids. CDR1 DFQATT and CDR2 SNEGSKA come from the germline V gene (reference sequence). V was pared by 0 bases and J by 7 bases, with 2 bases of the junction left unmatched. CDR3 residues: CSARERLAGGNEQFF. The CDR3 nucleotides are TGCAGTGCTAGAGAAAGACTAGCGGGAGGGAATGAGCAGTTCTTC.

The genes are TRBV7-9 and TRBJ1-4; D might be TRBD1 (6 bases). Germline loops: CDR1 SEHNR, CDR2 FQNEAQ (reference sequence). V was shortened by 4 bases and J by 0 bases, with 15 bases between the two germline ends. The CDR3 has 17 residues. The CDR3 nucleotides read TGTGCCAGCAGCTCCCTGGACAGTTCTGCAACTAATGAAAAACTGTTTTTT. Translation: CASSSLDSSATNEKLFF.

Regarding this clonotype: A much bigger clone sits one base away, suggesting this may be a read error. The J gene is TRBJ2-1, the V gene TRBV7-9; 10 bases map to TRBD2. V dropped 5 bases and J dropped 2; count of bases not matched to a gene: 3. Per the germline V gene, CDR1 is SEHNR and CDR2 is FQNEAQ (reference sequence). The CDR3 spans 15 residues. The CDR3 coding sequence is TGTGCCAGCAGCATTAGCGGGGGGACCTACAATGAGCAGTTCTTC. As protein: CASSISGGTYNEQFF. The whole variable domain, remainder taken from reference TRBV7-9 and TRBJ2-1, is DTGVSQNPRHKITKRGQNVTFRCDPISEHNRLYWYRQTLGQGPEFLTYFQNEAQLEKSRLLSDRFSAERPKGSFSTLEIQRTEQGDSAMYLCASSISGGTYNEQFFGPGTRLTVL.

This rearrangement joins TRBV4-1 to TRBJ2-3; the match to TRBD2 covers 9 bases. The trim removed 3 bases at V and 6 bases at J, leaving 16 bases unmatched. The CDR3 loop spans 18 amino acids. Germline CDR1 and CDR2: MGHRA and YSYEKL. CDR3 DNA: TGCGCCAGCAGCCACACAGACGAACCGGGACTAGCAACCGATACGCAGTATTTT. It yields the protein CASSHTDEPGLATDTQYF.

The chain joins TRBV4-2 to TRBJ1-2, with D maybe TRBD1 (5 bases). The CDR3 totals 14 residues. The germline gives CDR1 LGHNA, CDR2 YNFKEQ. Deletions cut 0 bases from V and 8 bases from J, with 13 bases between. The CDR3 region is CASSQDGGIEGYTF. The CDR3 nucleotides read TGTGCCAGCAGCCAAGATGGGGGGATAGAGGGCTACACCTTC.

CDR3 nucleotides: TGTGCCAGCAGCTTGAATTCAGTTTCCTACGAGCAGTACTTC. It is translated as CASSLNSVSYEQYF. The chain has TRBV5-5 and TRBJ2-7, with D unclear. CDR1 is SGHKS and CDR2 is YYEKEE in the germline V gene (reference sequence). V was pared by 1 base and J by 1 base, with 9 bases between. The CDR3 covers 14 residues.

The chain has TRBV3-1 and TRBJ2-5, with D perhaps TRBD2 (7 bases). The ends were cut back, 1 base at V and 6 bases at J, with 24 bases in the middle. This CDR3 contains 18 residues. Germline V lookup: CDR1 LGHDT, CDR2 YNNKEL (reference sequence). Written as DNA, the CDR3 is TGTGCCAGCAGCCAAGCTTTTCGACGGGGGGCGCGGGAGAAGACCCAGTACTTC. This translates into CASSQAFRRGAREKTQYF.

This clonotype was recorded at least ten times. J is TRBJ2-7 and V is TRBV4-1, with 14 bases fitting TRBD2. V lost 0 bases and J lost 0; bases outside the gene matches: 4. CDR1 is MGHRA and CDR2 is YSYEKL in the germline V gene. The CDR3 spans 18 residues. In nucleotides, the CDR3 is TGCGCCAGCAGCCAAGAAGGGACTAGCGGGAGCTACTCCTACGAGCAGTACTTC. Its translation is CASSQEGTSGSYSYEQYF.

This CDR3 reads CASSPRDRGGDEQFF. As DNA, the CDR3 is TGTGCCAGCAGCCCCCGGGACAGGGGCGGCGATGAGCAGTTCTTC. The chain carries TRBV3-1 and TRBJ2-1; 10 nucleotides line up with TRBD1. Germline CDR1 and CDR2: LGHDT and YNNKEL (reference sequence). Losses at the gene ends were 4 bases for V and 8 bases for J; bases not matched to a gene: 8. The CDR3 runs to 15 residues.

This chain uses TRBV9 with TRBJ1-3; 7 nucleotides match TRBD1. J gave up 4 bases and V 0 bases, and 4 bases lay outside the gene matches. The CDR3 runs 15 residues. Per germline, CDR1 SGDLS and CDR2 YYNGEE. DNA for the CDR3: TGTGCCAGCAGCGTAGGTGACAGGGCAGGAAACACCATATATTTT. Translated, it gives CASSVGDRAGNTIYF.

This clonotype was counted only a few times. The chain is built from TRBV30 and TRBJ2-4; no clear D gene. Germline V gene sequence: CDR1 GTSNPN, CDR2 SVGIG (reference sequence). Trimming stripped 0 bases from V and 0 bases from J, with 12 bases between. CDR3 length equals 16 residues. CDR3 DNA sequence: TGTGCCTGGAGTGTATATGGTGAGCTAGCCAAAAACATTCAGTACTTC. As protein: CAWSVYGELAKNIQYF.

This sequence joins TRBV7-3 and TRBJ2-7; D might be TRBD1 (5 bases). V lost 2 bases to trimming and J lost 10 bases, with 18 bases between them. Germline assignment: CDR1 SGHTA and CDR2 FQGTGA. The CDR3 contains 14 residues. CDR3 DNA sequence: TGTGCCAGCAGCTTAGTGCTTGGCAGGGCCCCCCAGTACTTC. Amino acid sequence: CASSLVLGRAPQYF.

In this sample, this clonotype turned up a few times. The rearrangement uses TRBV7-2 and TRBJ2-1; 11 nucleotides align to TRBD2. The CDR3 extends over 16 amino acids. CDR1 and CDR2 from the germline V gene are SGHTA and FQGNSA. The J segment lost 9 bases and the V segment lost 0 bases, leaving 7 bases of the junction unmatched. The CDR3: CASSLALAGGSSEQFF. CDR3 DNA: TGTGCCAGCAGCTTAGCGTTAGCGGGAGGGTCCAGTGAGCAGTTCTTC. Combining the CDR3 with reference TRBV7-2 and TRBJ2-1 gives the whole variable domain GAGVSQSPSNKVTEKGKDVELRCDPISGHTALYWYRQSLGQGLEFLIYFQGNSAPDKSGLPSDRFSAERTGGSVSTLTIQRTQQEDSAVYLCASSLALAGGSSEQFFGPGTRLTVL.

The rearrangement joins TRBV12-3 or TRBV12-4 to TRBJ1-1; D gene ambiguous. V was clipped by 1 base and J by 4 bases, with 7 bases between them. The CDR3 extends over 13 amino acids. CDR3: CASSLGMVTEAFF. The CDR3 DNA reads TGTGCCAGCAGTTTAGGGATGGTCACTGAAGCTTTCTTT.

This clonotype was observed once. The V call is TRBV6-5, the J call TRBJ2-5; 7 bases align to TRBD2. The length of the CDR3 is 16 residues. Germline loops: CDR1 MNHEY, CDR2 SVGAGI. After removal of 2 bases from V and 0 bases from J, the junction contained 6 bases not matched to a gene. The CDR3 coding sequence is TGTGCCAGCAGTTACAGAGCGGGAACGTACCAAGAGACCCAGTACTTC. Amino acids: CASSYRAGTYQETQYF.

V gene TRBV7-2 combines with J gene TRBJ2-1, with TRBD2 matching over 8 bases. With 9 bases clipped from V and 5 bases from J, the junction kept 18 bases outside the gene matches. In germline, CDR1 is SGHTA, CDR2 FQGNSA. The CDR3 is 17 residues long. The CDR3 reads CASLFFAGGLGDNEQFF. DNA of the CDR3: TGTGCCAGTCTATTTTTCGCGGGAGGCCTGGGCGACAATGAGCAGTTCTTC.

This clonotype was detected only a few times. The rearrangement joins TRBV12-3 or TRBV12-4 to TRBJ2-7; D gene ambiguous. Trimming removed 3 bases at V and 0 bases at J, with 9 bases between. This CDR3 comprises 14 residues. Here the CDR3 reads CASSFLLISYEQYF. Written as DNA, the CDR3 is TGTGCCAGCAGTTTTCTTCTAATCTCCTACGAGCAGTACTTC.

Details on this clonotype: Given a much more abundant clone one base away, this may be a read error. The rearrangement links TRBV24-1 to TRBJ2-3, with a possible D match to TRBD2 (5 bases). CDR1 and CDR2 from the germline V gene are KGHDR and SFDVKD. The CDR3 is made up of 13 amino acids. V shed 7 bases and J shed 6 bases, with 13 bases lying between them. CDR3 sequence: CATRHRGTDTQYF. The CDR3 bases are TGTGCCACCAGGCACCGGGGAACTGATACGCAGTATTTT.

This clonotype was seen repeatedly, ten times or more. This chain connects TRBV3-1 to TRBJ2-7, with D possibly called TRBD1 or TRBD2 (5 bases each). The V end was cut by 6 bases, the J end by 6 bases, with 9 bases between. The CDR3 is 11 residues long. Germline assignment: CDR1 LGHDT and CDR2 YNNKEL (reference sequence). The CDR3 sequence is CASSSGPEQYF. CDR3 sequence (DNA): TGTGCCAGCAGTTCGGGACCCGAGCAGTACTTC.

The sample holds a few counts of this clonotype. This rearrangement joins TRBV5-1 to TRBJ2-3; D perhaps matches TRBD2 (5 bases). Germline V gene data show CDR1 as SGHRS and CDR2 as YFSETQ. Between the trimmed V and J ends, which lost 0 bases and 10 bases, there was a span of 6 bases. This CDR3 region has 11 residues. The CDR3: CASSLGRSQYF. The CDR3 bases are TGCGCCAGCAGCTTGGGGAGGTCGCAGTATTTT. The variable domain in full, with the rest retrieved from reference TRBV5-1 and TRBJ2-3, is KAGVTQTPRYLIKTRGQQVTLSCSPISGHRSVSWYQQTPGQGLQFLFEYFSETQRNKGNFPGRFSGRQFSNSRSEMNVSTLELGDSALYLCASSLGRSQYFGPGTRLTVL.

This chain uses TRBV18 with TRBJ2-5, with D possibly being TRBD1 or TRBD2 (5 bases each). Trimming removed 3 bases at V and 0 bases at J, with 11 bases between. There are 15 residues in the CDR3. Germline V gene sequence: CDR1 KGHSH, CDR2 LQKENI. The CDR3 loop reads CASSPGAAYQETQYF. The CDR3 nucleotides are TGTGCCAGCTCACCCGGGGCAGCGTACCAAGAGACCCAGTACTTC. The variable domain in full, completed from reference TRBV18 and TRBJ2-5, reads NAGVMQNPRHLVRRRGQEARLRCSPMKGHSHVYWYRQLPEEGLKFMVYLQKENIIDESGMPKERFSAEFPKEGPSILRIQQVVRGDSAAYFCASSPGAAYQETQYFGPGTRLLVL.

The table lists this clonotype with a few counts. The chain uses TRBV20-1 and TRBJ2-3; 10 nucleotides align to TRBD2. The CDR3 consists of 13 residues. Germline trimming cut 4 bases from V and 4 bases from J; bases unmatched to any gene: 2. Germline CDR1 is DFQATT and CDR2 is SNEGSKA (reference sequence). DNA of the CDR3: TGCAGTGCTATAGCGGGAGGCCCAGATACGCAGTATTTT. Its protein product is CSAIAGGPDTQYF.

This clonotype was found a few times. CDR3 in DNA: TGCGCCAGCAGCCAAGAAAAGGCCGGGACAGGATTGAATTCACCCCTCCACTTT. Translating it yields CASSQEKAGTGLNSPLHF. The J gene is TRBJ1-6, the V gene TRBV4-1; 8 bases are shared with TRBD1. Germline trimming cut 0 bases from V and 7 bases from J; bases unmatched to any gene: 11. From germline, CDR1 is MGHRA and CDR2 YSYEKL. The CDR3 loop spans 18 amino acids.

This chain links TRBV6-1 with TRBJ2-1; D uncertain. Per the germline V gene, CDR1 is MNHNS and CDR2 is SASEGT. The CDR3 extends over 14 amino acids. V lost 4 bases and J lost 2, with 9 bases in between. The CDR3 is CASSVERTYNEQFF. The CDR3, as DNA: TGTGCCAGCAGTGTTGAGAGAACCTACAATGAGCAGTTCTTC.

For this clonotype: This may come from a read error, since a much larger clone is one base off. This chain's CDR3 is CSTITPTALPQETQYF. Here the CDR3 DNA reads TGCAGTACTATAACTCCGACAGCCTTACCCCAAGAGACCCAGTACTTC. The rearrangement joins TRBV20-1 to TRBJ2-5; D possibly corresponds to TRBD1 (5 bases). The germline gives CDR1 DFQATT, CDR2 SNEGSKA (reference sequence). With 8 bases removed from V and 1 base from J, the gap between germline ends came to 23 bases. CDR3 size: 16 residues.

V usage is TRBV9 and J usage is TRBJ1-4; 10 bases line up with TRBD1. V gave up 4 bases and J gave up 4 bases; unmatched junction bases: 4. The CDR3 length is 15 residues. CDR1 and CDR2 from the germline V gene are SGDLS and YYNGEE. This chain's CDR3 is CASSIRDRGNEKLFF. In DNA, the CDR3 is TGTGCCAGCAGCATCAGGGACAGGGGTAATGAAAAACTGTTTTTT. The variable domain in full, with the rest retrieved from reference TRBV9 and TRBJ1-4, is DSGVTQTPKHLITATGQRVTLRCSPRSGDLSVYWYQQSLDQGLQFLIQYYNGEERAKGNILERFSAQQFPDLHSELNLSSLELGDSALYFCASSIRDRGNEKLFFGSGTQLSVL.